The rows below give T cell receptor beta chains drawn from one sample of a study of T-cell reconstitution after alpha-beta-depleted transplantation in children. One entry per CDR3 protein, called by TCRdb with MiXCR from the PCR reads. Of hundreds of thousands of distinct CDR3 sequences detected, 13% appear once; the ten largest clones hold around 0.79%. This sample comprised PBMCs, obtained before TCRalphabeta/CD19-depleted stem cell transplant. Source of these receptors: a girl aged 2-10 years with congenital amegakaryocytic thrombocytopenia, due to receive a stem cell transplant. The CDR3 runs from the conserved cysteine through the conserved F or W. A D gene is named only where the DNA matches it firmly. Not all rows give a size; the values are once, few, many and, for expanded clones, a class.

d_gene: TRBD1; j_gene: TRBJ2-2; v_gene: TRBV5-1; abundance: few; len: 19; CDR3nt: TGCGCCAGCCGCTCTCCCGGACAGGCATTCAAAGAGAACACCGGGGAGCTGTTTTTT; CDR3aa: CASRSPGQAFKENTGELFF
d_gene: NA; j_gene: TRBJ2-1; v_gene: TRBV20-1; abundance: few; len: 13; CDR3nt: TGCAGTATAGGACAATCGGACTACAATGAGCAGTTCTTC; CDR3aa: CSIGQSDYNEQFF
d_gene: TRBD2; j_gene: TRBJ2-2; v_gene: TRBV7-6; abundance: many; len: 16; CDR3nt: TGTGCCAGCAGCTTCCCTGGAGCGGGGAGCACCGGGGAGCTGTTTTTT; CDR3aa: CASSFPGAGSTGELFF
d_gene: NA; j_gene: TRBJ2-2; v_gene: TRBV5-1; abundance: NA; len: 16; CDR3nt: TGCGCCAGCAGGTCTGGGGGCGCAGGGATGATCGGGGAGCTGTTTTTT; CDR3aa: CASRSGGAGMIGELFF
d_gene: NA; j_gene: TRBJ2-7; v_gene: TRBV7-9; abundance: NA; len: 11; CDR3nt: TGTGCCAGCGGCTTATACTACGAGCAGTACTTC; CDR3aa: CASGLYYEQYF
d_gene: TRBD2; j_gene: TRBJ2-1; v_gene: TRBV7-3; abundance: many; len: 13; CDR3nt: TGTGCCAGCAGCTCAGGGACTAGCGGTGAGCAGTTCTTC; CDR3aa: CASSSGTSGEQFF
d_gene: NA; j_gene: TRBJ2-2; v_gene: TRBV20-1; abundance: many; len: 14; CDR3nt: TGCAGTGCTAGACAGGACTTGAACACCGGGGAGCTGTTTTTT; CDR3aa: CSARQDLNTGELFF
d_gene: TRBD2; j_gene: TRBJ2-5; v_gene: TRBV6-1; abundance: few; len: 14; CDR3nt: TGTGCCAGCATCGGGACTAGCGGGTTCCCGGCCCAGTACTTC; CDR3aa: CASIGTSGFPAQYF
d_gene: NA; j_gene: TRBJ2-5; v_gene: TRBV5-4; abundance: many; len: 13; CDR3nt: TGTGCCAGCAATTCCCATGGAATAGAGACCCAGTACTTC; CDR3aa: CASNSHGIETQYF
d_gene: TRBD1; j_gene: TRBJ2-1; v_gene: TRBV29-1; abundance: NA; len: 13; CDR3nt: TGCAGCGGACAGGGGGGACCGGGCAATGAGCAGTTCTTC; CDR3aa: CSGQGGPGNEQFF
d_gene: NA; j_gene: TRBJ2-2; v_gene: TRBV5-1; abundance: many; len: 16; CDR3nt: TGCGCCAGCAGCCCCACCTCCGGGAGCGCCACCGGGGAGCTGTTTTTT; CDR3aa: CASSPTSGSATGELFF
d_gene: NA; j_gene: TRBJ2-1; v_gene: TRBV3-1; abundance: NA; len: 14; CDR3nt: TGTGCCAGCAGCAACCGGCCACAATACAATGAGCAGTTCTTC; CDR3aa: CASSNRPQYNEQFF
d_gene: NA; j_gene: TRBJ1-5; v_gene: TRBV28; abundance: NA; len: 16; CDR3nt: TGTGCCAGCACCAAAATCCGGGGAGGAGGATATCAGCCCCAGCATTTT; CDR3aa: CASTKIRGGGYQPQHF
d_gene: NA; j_gene: TRBJ2-1; v_gene: TRBV5-1; abundance: NA; len: 13; CDR3nt: TGCGCCAGCAGCGACCCCCTAAGGGCTGAGCAGTTCTTC; CDR3aa: CASSDPLRAEQFF
d_gene: NA; j_gene: TRBJ2-2; v_gene: TRBV5-1; abundance: many; len: 13; CDR3nt: TGCGCCACGAGGAGGGGGAACACCGGGGAGCTGTTTTTT; CDR3aa: CATRRGNTGELFF
d_gene: NA; j_gene: TRBJ1-5; v_gene: TRBV20-1; abundance: once; len: 12; CDR3nt: TGCAGTGCTAGAGGGCCGGATCAGCCCCAGCATTTT; CDR3aa: CSARGPDQPQHF
d_gene: NA; j_gene: TRBJ2-5; v_gene: TRBV7-9; abundance: many; len: 13; CDR3nt: TGTGCCAGCACTTCACAGGGTTCGGAGACCCAGTACTTC; CDR3aa: CASTSQGSETQYF
d_gene: TRBD2; j_gene: TRBJ2-1; v_gene: TRBV5-1; abundance: many; len: 15; CDR3nt: TGCGCCAGCACGTTGGAGGCGGGAGGCTACAATGAGCAGTTCTTC; CDR3aa: CASTLEAGGYNEQFF
d_gene: NA; j_gene: TRBJ2-1; v_gene: TRBV6-5; abundance: NA; len: 11; CDR3nt: TGTGCCAGCAGATCGGACGGGGAGCAGTTCTTC; CDR3aa: CASRSDGEQFF
d_gene: NA; j_gene: TRBJ1-5; v_gene: TRBV20-1; abundance: few; len: 13; CDR3nt: TGCAGTGCTAGATCCAGCCTCAATCAGCCCCAGCATTTT; CDR3aa: CSARSSLNQPQHF
d_gene: NA; j_gene: TRBJ2-2; v_gene: TRBV6-5; abundance: few; len: 14; CDR3nt: TGTGCCAGCAGTTTGGCAGGGGTCCACGGGGAGCTGTTTTTT; CDR3aa: CASSLAGVHGELFF
d_gene: NA; j_gene: TRBJ2-7; v_gene: TRBV28; abundance: few; len: 15; CDR3nt: TGTGCCAGCAGTTTATTTGGTCGACAGGTGAGGGAGCAGTACTTC; CDR3aa: CASSLFGRQVREQYF
d_gene: TRBD1; j_gene: TRBJ2-7; v_gene: TRBV6-5; abundance: many; len: 14; CDR3nt: TGTGCCAGCAGTTACAGGGACAGGGGCTACGAGCAGTACTTC; CDR3aa: CASSYRDRGYEQYF
d_gene: NA; j_gene: TRBJ2-3; v_gene: TRBV9; abundance: many; len: 14; CDR3nt: TGTGCCAGCAGCGCCTCAGCGGTCACAGATACGCAGTATTTT; CDR3aa: CASSASAVTDTQYF
d_gene: TRBD2; j_gene: TRBJ2-1; v_gene: TRBV7-3; abundance: few; len: 18; CDR3nt: TGTGCCAGCAGCTCACTAGCGGGAGGGCCCTCACCTACAAATGAGCAGTTCTTC; CDR3aa: CASSSLAGGPSPTNEQFF
d_gene: NA; j_gene: TRBJ2-7; v_gene: TRBV5-1; abundance: many; len: 14; CDR3nt: TGCGCCAGCAGCTCACCCACTATGTCCTACGAGCAGTACTTC; CDR3aa: CASSSPTMSYEQYF
d_gene: NA; j_gene: TRBJ2-3; v_gene: TRBV20-1; abundance: many; len: 12; CDR3nt: TGCAGTGCTAGAGACGTGGGAGATACGCAGTATTTT; CDR3aa: CSARDVGDTQYF
d_gene: TRBD2; j_gene: TRBJ2-5; v_gene: TRBV28; abundance: NA; len: 15; CDR3nt: TGTGCCAGCAGTGTCCAGGAGCGGGAGATGGAGACCCAGTACTTC; CDR3aa: CASSVQEREMETQYF
d_gene: TRBD2; j_gene: TRBJ2-5; v_gene: TRBV7-2; abundance: many; len: 15; CDR3nt: TGTGCCAGCAGCTTAGTAGCGGGAGAGGGAGAGACCCAGTACTTC; CDR3aa: CASSLVAGEGETQYF
d_gene: NA; j_gene: TRBJ1-1; v_gene: TRBV29-1; abundance: NA; len: 13; CDR3nt: TGCAGCGTTGAAGAATCCTGGACAGTTGAAGCTTTCTTT; CDR3aa: CSVEESWTVEAFF
d_gene: NA; j_gene: TRBJ2-5; v_gene: TRBV7-6; abundance: few; len: 18; CDR3nt: TGTGCCAGCAGCTTAAACTCTGTGGACGGGTTTTTTCTGGAGACCCAGTACTTC; CDR3aa: CASSLNSVDGFFLETQYF
d_gene: NA; j_gene: TRBJ1-2; v_gene: TRBV7-2; abundance: few; len: 14; CDR3nt: TGTGCCAGCATGAGAGACTCGGGAGGGTACGGCTACACCTTC; CDR3aa: CASMRDSGGYGYTF
d_gene: NA; j_gene: TRBJ1-1; v_gene: TRBV15; abundance: few; len: 12; CDR3nt: TGTGCCACCAGCAGGCTCGCCACTGAAGCTTTCTTT; CDR3aa: CATSRLATEAFF
d_gene: TRBD1; j_gene: TRBJ2-4; v_gene: TRBV7-9; abundance: NA; len: 12; CDR3nt: TGTGCCAGCAGCTTAGATTGGGGGACAGATTACTTC; CDR3aa: CASSLDWGTDYF
d_gene: NA; j_gene: TRBJ2-3; v_gene: TRBV29-1; abundance: few; len: 11; CDR3nt: TGCAGCGTTCTATTCACAGATACGCAGTATTTT; CDR3aa: CSVLFTDTQYF
d_gene: NA; j_gene: TRBJ2-2; v_gene: TRBV24-1; abundance: many; len: 14; CDR3nt: TGTGCCACCAAGCCGACAGGGAACACCGGGGAGCTGTTTTTT; CDR3aa: CATKPTGNTGELFF
d_gene: TRBD1; j_gene: TRBJ2-7; v_gene: TRBV18; abundance: many; len: 15; CDR3nt: TGTGCCGGTTCAGGGGGCCCTGGAAAGACCTACGAGCAGTACTTC; CDR3aa: CAGSGGPGKTYEQYF
d_gene: TRBD1; j_gene: TRBJ1-1; v_gene: TRBV5-1; abundance: many; len: 14; CDR3nt: TGCGCCAGCAGCACAACCAGGGGGCCAGGTGAAGCTTTCTTT; CDR3aa: CASSTTRGPGEAFF
d_gene: NA; j_gene: TRBJ1-6; v_gene: TRBV4-2; abundance: many; len: 13; CDR3nt: TGTGCCAGCAGCCGAGGCGATATTTCACCCCTCCACTTT; CDR3aa: CASSRGDISPLHF
d_gene: NA; j_gene: TRBJ2-5; v_gene: TRBV20-1; abundance: many; len: 13; CDR3nt: TGCAGTGCTCTGTTATGGGGAAAAGAGACCCAGTACTTC; CDR3aa: CSALLWGKETQYF
d_gene: NA; j_gene: TRBJ2-5; v_gene: TRBV4-2; abundance: NA; len: 17; CDR3nt: TGTGCCAGCAGCCGACTAAAGTGGGAGGAAGGACAAGAGACCCAGTACTTC; CDR3aa: CASSRLKWEEGQETQYF
d_gene: TRBD1; j_gene: TRBJ1-2; v_gene: TRBV25-1; abundance: few; len: 15; CDR3nt: TGTGCCAGCAGTGAACCGGGACAGGGGGTGCTAAGCCTAGAATTC; CDR3aa: CASSEPGQGVLSLEF
d_gene: NA; j_gene: TRBJ1-1; v_gene: TRBV12-3/TRBV12-4; abundance: few; len: 13; CDR3nt: TGTGCCAGCAGTTTAGGGACCCACCGTGGGGTTTTCTTT; CDR3aa: CASSLGTHRGVFF
d_gene: TRBD2; j_gene: TRBJ2-1; v_gene: TRBV29-1; abundance: many; len: 14; CDR3nt: TGCAGTGCGAGCGGGGGCGGCTCTTACAATGAGCAGTTCTTC; CDR3aa: CSASGGGSYNEQFF
d_gene: NA; j_gene: TRBJ2-5; v_gene: TRBV12-3/TRBV12-4; abundance: many; len: 14; CDR3nt: TGTGCCAGCAGTTTCGAGCAGGGGCAAGAGACCCAGTACTTC; CDR3aa: CASSFEQGQETQYF
d_gene: TRBD2; j_gene: TRBJ2-3; v_gene: TRBV7-2; abundance: few; len: 16; CDR3nt: TGTGCCAGCAGCTTACGAACAGCGGGAACCACAGATACGCAGTATTTT; CDR3aa: CASSLRTAGTTDTQYF
d_gene: TRBD2; j_gene: TRBJ2-7; v_gene: TRBV25-1; abundance: many; len: 15; CDR3nt: TGTGCCAGCAGAAGAGGTGCGGGAGGTGCGTACGAGCAGTACTTC; CDR3aa: CASRRGAGGAYEQYF
d_gene: NA; j_gene: TRBJ1-3; v_gene: TRBV9; abundance: many; len: 15; CDR3nt: TGTGCCAGCAGCGTTAGAGACGGTCCTGGAAACACCATATATTTT; CDR3aa: CASSVRDGPGNTIYF
d_gene: NA; j_gene: TRBJ2-7; v_gene: TRBV9; abundance: many; len: 15; CDR3nt: TGTGCCAGCAGCGTAGGGTCAGGACCCTCCTACGAGCAGTACTTC; CDR3aa: CASSVGSGPSYEQYF
d_gene: TRBD1; j_gene: TRBJ2-5; v_gene: TRBV10-3; abundance: many; len: 16; CDR3nt: TGTGCCATCAGTGAGGAGGGACAGGGTGCTCGAGAGACCCAGTACTTC; CDR3aa: CAISEEGQGARETQYF
d_gene: NA; j_gene: TRBJ2-1; v_gene: TRBV12-3/TRBV12-4; abundance: few; len: 12; CDR3nt: TGTGCCAGCAGTCCTCTAGCTTGGGAGCAGTTCTTC; CDR3aa: CASSPLAWEQFF
d_gene: NA; j_gene: TRBJ2-2; v_gene: TRBV29-1; abundance: many; len: 14; CDR3nt: TGCAGCGTTGAAAGGACAGACGGCTTCGGGGAGCTGTTTTTT; CDR3aa: CSVERTDGFGELFF
d_gene: NA; j_gene: TRBJ2-7; v_gene: TRBV5-1; abundance: many; len: 14; CDR3nt: TGCGCCAGCAGCTTCCAACTGAGCTCCTACGAGCAGTACTTC; CDR3aa: CASSFQLSSYEQYF
d_gene: NA; j_gene: TRBJ2-2; v_gene: TRBV7-2; abundance: few; len: 14; CDR3nt: TGTGCCAGCAGCGCAGCTCTAGGTTCCGGGGAGCTGTTTTTT; CDR3aa: CASSAALGSGELFF
d_gene: NA; j_gene: TRBJ1-5; v_gene: TRBV7-9; abundance: NA; len: 17; CDR3nt: TGTGCCAGCAGCTTAGGAGGATCAGGGGTTAGCAATCAGCCCCAGCATTTT; CDR3aa: CASSLGGSGVSNQPQHF
d_gene: NA; j_gene: TRBJ1-2; v_gene: TRBV3-1; abundance: NA; len: 18; CDR3nt: TGTGCCAGCTGTTTAGGGGGAGGTCCGAGTGGGCCCAACTATGGCTACACCTTC; CDR3aa: CASCLGGGPSGPNYGYTF
d_gene: NA; j_gene: TRBJ2-1; v_gene: TRBV7-8; abundance: many; len: 14; CDR3nt: TGTGCCAGCAGCTTGATCACAGGATACAATGAGCAGTTCTTC; CDR3aa: CASSLITGYNEQFF
d_gene: NA; j_gene: TRBJ1-5; v_gene: TRBV12-5; abundance: few; len: 14; CDR3nt: TGTGCTAGTGGTCTCGCCGCGGGCGTCCAGCCCCAGCATTTT; CDR3aa: CASGLAAGVQPQHF
d_gene: NA; j_gene: TRBJ2-6; v_gene: TRBV6-1; abundance: many; len: 16; CDR3nt: TGTGCCAGCAGGGCAGGGAAGCACTCTGGGGCCAACGTCCTGACTTTC; CDR3aa: CASRAGKHSGANVLTF
d_gene: NA; j_gene: TRBJ2-7; v_gene: TRBV12-3/TRBV12-4; abundance: NA; len: 14; CDR3nt: TGTGCCAGCAGCTCCCCCTATTTGGTCGACGAGCAGTACTTC; CDR3aa: CASSSPYLVDEQYF